Sequencing of this T cell receptor beta chain was carried out in a study of blood T cell repertoires in COVID-19. Study information: In each case, the material was cDNA or gDNA derived from T cells, B-cell-depleted T cells, or PBMCs.

Seattle patients were enrolled while actively infected and followed longitudinally. Under the authors' procedure: Amplifying reference gene primers gave estimates of nucleated cell counts. Using immunoSEQ multiplex PCR, the repertoire was profiled, and TCRdb retains in-frame clones only, with some absent. That table supplies the V and J calls and clone size; D and trimming were determined from the DNA. The sample records 150,000 to 200,000 clones, roughly 80% being singletons. CDR1 is KGHSH, CDR2 LQKENI, per germline. This CDR3 contains 13 residues. V shed 2 bases and J shed 5 bases, with 9 bases lying between them.

This receptor was obtained from a woman in her forties with COVID-19, enrolled during active disease. Specimen: peripheral blood. This rearrangement joins TRBV18 to TRBJ2-5, with no clear D. CDR3 coding DNA: TGTGCCAGCTCACCATCTTTGGAGGAGACCCAGTACTTC. It encodes CASSPSLEETQYF.